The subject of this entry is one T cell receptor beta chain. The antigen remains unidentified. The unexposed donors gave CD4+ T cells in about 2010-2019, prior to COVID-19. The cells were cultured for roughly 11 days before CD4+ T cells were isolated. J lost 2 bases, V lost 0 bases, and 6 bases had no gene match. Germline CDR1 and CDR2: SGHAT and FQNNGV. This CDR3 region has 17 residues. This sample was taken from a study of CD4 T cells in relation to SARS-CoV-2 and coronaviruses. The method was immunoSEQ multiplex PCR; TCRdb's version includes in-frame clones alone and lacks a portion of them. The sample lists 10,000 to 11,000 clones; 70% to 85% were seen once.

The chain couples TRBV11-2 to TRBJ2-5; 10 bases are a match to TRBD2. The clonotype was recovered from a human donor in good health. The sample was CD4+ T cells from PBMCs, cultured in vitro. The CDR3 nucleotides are TGTGCCAGCAGCTTAGACCAGACTAGCGGGCTTCAAGAGACCCAGTACTTC. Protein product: CASSLDQTSGLQETQYF.